Below are 13 T cell receptor beta chains sequenced from a single sample in a study of T cell responses to AZD1222 COVID-19 vaccine. The repertoire was sequenced with immunoSEQ multiplex PCR; TCRdb's copy has only in-frame clones and lacks some. Here the sample spans approximately 90,000 clones, 75% to 90% being singletons. Specimen: peripheral blood, collected on day 0 of AZD1222 vaccination. The receptors originated from an adult in good health.

The sample holds one count of this clone. The CDR3 loop reads CASSLDPSTAQHF. The CDR3 DNA follows: TGTGCCAGCAGCTTAGATCCCAGCACTGCCCAGCATTTT. V gene TRBV11-2 combines with J gene TRBJ1-5; D is unresolved. This CDR3 comprises 13 residues. Germline V gene lookup returns CDR1 SGHAT and CDR2 FQNNGV. V lost 0 bases and J 11 bases, leaving 11 bases between the germline ends.

This clone has a handful of counts. The chain joins TRBV5-5 to TRBJ2-7, with D unclear. CDR3 length: 14 amino acids. Germline V CDR1 and CDR2: SGHKS, YYEKEE (reference sequence). V dropped 8 bases and J dropped 3 bases, with 18 bases sitting between them. The chain's CDR3 is CASMWGRQSYEQYF. CDR3 nucleotide sequence: TGTGCCAGTATGTGGGGAAGGCAAAGCTACGAGCAGTACTTC.

The chain couples TRBV9 to TRBJ2-2; the D gene is possibly TRBD1 (6 bases). CDR1 SGDLS and CDR2 YYNGEE come from the germline V gene. The V gene lost 0 bases and the J gene lost 7 bases, with 16 bases spanning the gap. This CDR3 comprises 16 residues. The CDR3 loop reads CASSVGVDSRNGELFF. The CDR3, as DNA: TGTGCCAGCAGCGTAGGCGTGGACAGTCGTAACGGGGAGCTGTTTTTT.

V is TRBV6-2 or TRBV6-3 and J is TRBJ1-2, with D unclear. The CDR3 runs 14 residues. Trimming took off 0 bases at V and 2 bases at J, with 7 bases between the two ends. The V gene's germline CDR1 is MNHEY and CDR2 SVGEGT. CDR3 amino acids: CASSYSTRNYGYTF. The CDR3 bases are TGTGCCAGCAGTTACTCGACCAGGAACTATGGCTACACCTTC.

In DNA form, the CDR3 reads TGTGCCAGTAGTCTGGCGGGGCCGGACAGGTTCGCTAGCTCTGGAAACACCATATATTTT. Translated: CASSLAGPDRFASSGNTIYF. V gene TRBV19 combines with J gene TRBJ1-3; 7 positions agree with TRBD1. The CDR3 has 20 residues. CDR1 LNHDA and CDR2 SQIVND come from the germline V gene (reference sequence). V gave up 5 bases and J gave up 0 bases; unmatched junction bases: 19.

Here the CDR3 reads CASSIVGGRTEAFF. The DNA for the CDR3 is TGTGCCAGTAGTATAGTAGGAGGGAGGACTGAAGCTTTCTTT. V gene TRBV19 combines with J gene TRBJ1-1; D is unclear. CDR1 and CDR2 from the germline V gene are LNHDA and SQIVND (reference sequence). This CDR3 comprises 14 residues. Trimming cost V 1 base and J 5 bases, with 11 bases left between them.

In this sample, this clone turned up a few times. This chain connects TRBV30 to TRBJ1-5; possibly TRBD1 for D (5 bases). The CDR3 has 15 residues. Germline-derived CDR1 and CDR2 are GTSNPN and SVGIG (reference sequence). The ends were cut back, 1 base at V and 3 bases at J, with 13 bases in the middle. CDR3 region: CAWSGGEIANQPQHF. The CDR3 region has the DNA TGTGCCTGGAGTGGGGGCGAAATAGCCAATCAGCCCCAGCATTTT.

The chain joins TRBV7-3 to TRBJ1-4; D gene unclear. This CDR3 is built from 16 residues. The V end was cut by 5 bases, the J end by 0 bases, with 13 bases between. Germline assignment: CDR1 SGHTA and CDR2 FQGTGA. The CDR3 DNA sequence: TGTGCCAGCAGCCCAGGAAACGTTGCAACTAATGAAAAACTGTTTTTT. This sequence encodes CASSPGNVATNEKLFF.

This clone was seen only once. This sequence joins TRBV5-1 and TRBJ1-1; TRBD1 aligns across 10 bases. CDR3 length equals 16 residues. J was trimmed by 2 bases and V by 4 bases; bases with no gene match: 8. Germline CDR1 reads SGHRS; CDR2 reads YFSETQ. The CDR3 coding sequence is TGCGCCAGCAGCATTCCGGGACAGGGGATAAACACTGAAGCTTTCTTT. Translated, it gives CASSIPGQGINTEAFF.

J is TRBJ2-1 and V is TRBV28; 9 positions match TRBD1. The CDR3 contains 16 residues. Germline assignment: CDR1 MDHEN and CDR2 SYDVKM. The J segment lost 3 bases and the V segment lost 1 base, leaving 4 bases of the junction unmatched. As DNA, the CDR3 is TGTGCCAGCAGTTTATACCTGGGACAGGGCTACAATGAGCAGTTCTTC. This sequence encodes CASSLYLGQGYNEQFF.

The chain recombines TRBV9 with TRBJ2-5, with D tentatively TRBD1 (5 bases). From germline, CDR1 is SGDLS and CDR2 YYNGEE. This CDR3 has 13 residues. V was cut by 4 bases and J by 2 bases, with 9 bases left in between. CDR3 in DNA: TGTGCCAGCAGCACCCGACAGCAAGAGACCCAGTACTTC. Encoded protein: CASSTRQQETQYF.

This rearrangement joins TRBV29-1 to TRBJ1-5; maybe TRBD1 (6 bases). V was cut by 4 bases and J by 2 bases, with 12 bases left in between. Germline CDR1 is SQVTM and CDR2 is ANQGSEA. CDR3 length equals 14 residues. Written as DNA, the CDR3 is TGCAGCGTTGGGGAATCAGGGGGCAATCAGCCCCAGCATTTT. Residues: CSVGESGGNQPQHF.

This clone was recorded only once. The J gene is TRBJ2-5, the V gene TRBV19; D is unresolved. The germline gives CDR1 LNHDA, CDR2 SQIVND (reference sequence). The CDR3 length is 11 residues. V lost 1 base and J 9 bases, leaving 6 bases between the germline ends. This chain's CDR3 is CASSIGGAQYF. The CDR3 DNA reads TGTGCCAGTAGTATAGGTGGGGCCCAGTACTTC.